This T cell receptor (beta chain) was sequenced during a study of identical twins. The CDR3 length is 17 residues. Per germline, CDR1 SGHVT and CDR2 SQSDAQ. J gave up 7 bases and V 0 bases, and 4 bases lay outside the gene matches. The sample holds a few counts of this clonotype. A universal primer site was added by template switching, and unique molecular identifiers were carried by the cDNA. TCRdb analysed the 5' RACE reads with MiXCR anew, one entry per CDR3 protein. The sample carries around 1.7 million distinct CDR3 sequences, around 29% recorded once. This receptor was taken from a newborn girl in good health. The specimen sequenced was cord blood. The V gene is TRBV7-4, the J gene TRBJ2-1, with 15 bases matching TRBD2. The CDR3 loop reads CASSLAGTSGRFNEQFF. For the CDR3, the DNA is TGTGCCAGCAGCTTAGCGGGGACTAGCGGGAGGTTTAATGAGCAGTTCTTC.